What follows are 25 T cell receptor beta chains derived from one specimen sequenced in a study of identical twins. TCRdb re-derived calls from the 5' RACE reads in MiXCR, one entry per CDR3 protein. The sample includes approximately 590,000 distinct CDR3 sequences, nearly 10% of them seen just once. These same data were also listed under a study on yellow fever vaccine responses in identical twins.

Input material: PBMCs. The receptors stem from a woman aged 18-30 years in good health.

This clonotype was picked up many times. V is TRBV15 and J is TRBJ2-7; maybe TRBD2 (5 bases). The germline V gene encodes CDR1 LNHNV and CDR2 YYDKDF (reference sequence). The length of the CDR3 is 15 residues. V was pared by 6 bases and J by 5 bases, with 20 bases between. The CDR3: CATRDGNRGIHEQYF. The CDR3 nucleotides read TGTGCCACCAGAGACGGGAACCGGGGAATCCACGAGCAGTACTTC.

This clonotype was recorded at least ten times. The rearrangement uses TRBV7-6 and TRBJ1-1; unclear D gene. The CDR3 is 11 residues long. Trimming stripped 8 bases from V and 5 bases from J, with 9 bases between. The germline V gene encodes CDR1 SGHVS and CDR2 FNYEAQ. CDR3 in DNA: TGTGCCAGCGGTTTTGGGACTGAAGCTTTCTTT. It translates to CASGFGTEAFF.

This clonotype was picked up many times. J is TRBJ2-5 and V is TRBV20-1, with 7 bases fitting TRBD1. This CDR3 is 16 amino acids long. The J segment lost 2 bases and the V segment lost 1 base, leaving 10 bases of the junction unmatched. Germline CDR1 is DFQATT and CDR2 is SNEGSKA (reference sequence). CDR3 DNA sequence: TGCAGTGCTAGAGTCCCGAGACAGGGCCAACAAGAGACCCAGTACTTC. This translates into CSARVPRQGQQETQYF.

Turning to this clonotype: The CDR3 ends on some other residue instead of the conserved phenylalanine or tryptophan, so this is likely a read error. The chain employs TRBV6-1 and TRBJ2-7, with 11 bases lining up with TRBD2. The CDR3 runs 14 residues. Germline assignment: CDR1 MNHNS and CDR2 SASEGT. The CDR3 DNA sequence: TGTGCCAGCACTGAACTAGCGGGAGTCGGCGAGCAGTACATC. Its protein is CASTELAGVGEQYI.

This clonotype was seen a few times. V and J are TRBV5-1 and TRBJ2-7; TRBD1 or TRBD2 may be the D gene (5 bases each). The CDR3 loop spans 14 amino acids. V was clipped by 2 bases and J by 0 bases, with 9 bases between them. Germline loops: CDR1 SGHRS, CDR2 YFSETQ. CDR3 protein: CASSFGADSYEQYF. The DNA for the CDR3 is TGCGCCAGCAGCTTCGGGGCGGACTCCTACGAGCAGTACTTC.

The chain couples TRBV28 to TRBJ1-6; maybe TRBD1 (6 bases). Germline CDR1 is MDHEN and CDR2 is SYDVKM. The V and J ends lost 6 bases and 5 bases respectively, with 17 bases between them. This CDR3 region has 16 residues. CDR3 DNA sequence: TGTGCCAGCAGCCGGGGTGGGGGCGTAGATAATTCACCCCTCCACTTT. As protein: CASSRGGGVDNSPLHF.

In its sample, this clonotype was seen a few times. J is TRBJ1-1 and V is TRBV6-5; TRBD1 might be the D (6 bases). V shed 2 bases and J shed 10 bases, with 23 bases lying between them. This CDR3 spans 16 amino acids. The germline V gene encodes CDR1 MNHEY and CDR2 SVGAGI. CDR3 nucleotide sequence: TGTGCCAGCAGTTACGGAGTCACAGGGCCGACCCTAGGAGCTTTCTTT. Translating gives CASSYGVTGPTLGAFF.

This clonotype was counted a few times. The chain recombines TRBV19 with TRBJ2-7, with D perhaps TRBD1 (5 bases). This CDR3 is 15 amino acids long. V was trimmed by 5 bases and J by 4 bases, leaving 18 bases between them. Germline CDR1 LNHDA, CDR2 SQIVND (reference sequence). The CDR3 spells CASSSPDSAGYEQYF. The CDR3 DNA sequence: TGTGCCAGTAGTTCGCCCGACAGCGCCGGGTACGAGCAGTACTTC. The full variable domain, its missing parts supplied by reference TRBV19 and TRBJ2-7, is DGGITQSPKYLFRKEGQNVTLSCEQNLNHDAMYWYRQDPGQGLRLIYYSQIVNDFQKGDIAEGYSVSREKKESFPLTVTSAQKNPTAFYLCASSSPDSAGYEQYFGPGTRLTVT.

This clonotype was recorded a few times. The chain uses TRBV24-1 and TRBJ1-5; the D is unclear. CDR3 length equals 14 residues. CDR1 is KGHDR and CDR2 is SFDVKD in the germline V gene. With 0 bases removed from V and 3 bases from J, the gap between germline ends came to 5 bases. CDR3 in amino acids: CATSDLYNNQPQHF. As DNA, the CDR3 is TGTGCCACCAGTGATTTGTACAACAATCAGCCCCAGCATTTT.

V usage is TRBV5-1 and J usage is TRBJ2-5, with D tentatively TRBD1 or TRBD2 (5 bases each). CDR3 length: 16 amino acids. In germline, CDR1 is SGHRS, CDR2 YFSETQ. V lost 3 bases and J lost 5, with 20 bases in between. The CDR3 is CASSWVGDRLGETQYF. The CDR3 coding sequence is TGCGCCAGCAGCTGGGTTGGGGACCGTCTGGGGGAGACCCAGTACTTC.

This clonotype came up many times. The V and J genes are TRBV20-1 and TRBJ2-2; 12 bases are a match to TRBD2. Germline values: CDR1 DFQATT, CDR2 SNEGSKA (reference sequence). The CDR3 totals 16 residues. V lost 1 base and J lost 7; bases outside the gene matches: 7. The DNA for the CDR3 is TGCAGTGCTAGAGCCCCTAGCGGGAGGGCCGGCGGGGAGCTGTTTTTT. Translating gives CSARAPSGRAGGELFF.

The sample holds a few counts of this clonotype. This chain links TRBV5-1 with TRBJ2-7; 9 bases are shared with TRBD1. The length of the CDR3 is 15 residues. V shed 2 bases and J 1 base; nucleotides not matched to a gene: 4. CDR1 and CDR2 (germline): SGHRS, YFSETQ. CDR3 sequence (DNA): TGCGCCAGCAGCTTCGGGGACAGGGTTTCCTACGAGCAGTACTTC. The encoded protein is CASSFGDRVSYEQYF.

This clonotype was observed a handful of times. The chain is built from TRBV27 and TRBJ2-7; 11 bases match TRBD1. V lost 6 bases to trimming and J lost 3 bases; unmatched junction nucleotides: 7. This CDR3 contains 15 residues. The V gene's germline CDR1 is MNHEY and CDR2 SMNVEV (reference sequence). The CDR3 here is CASRLGQGAIYEQYF. Here the CDR3 DNA reads TGTGCCAGCAGACTCGGACAGGGGGCCATCTACGAGCAGTACTTC.

The sample holds a few counts of this clonotype. The V gene is TRBV3-1, the J gene TRBJ2-7; unclear D gene. There are 13 residues in the CDR3. Germline V gene lookup returns CDR1 LGHDT and CDR2 YNNKEL (reference sequence). Trimming stripped 1 base from V and 7 bases from J, with 11 bases between. The CDR3 DNA reads TGTGCCAGCAGCCAAGGGGCCCTCAGGGAGCAGTACTTC. Translation: CASSQGALREQYF.

The table lists this clonotype with a few counts. V and J are TRBV5-1 and TRBJ2-5; no firm D call. V shed 0 bases and J shed 1 base, with 10 bases lying between them. CDR1 and CDR2 from the germline V gene are SGHRS and YFSETQ. The CDR3 has 15 amino acids. Written as DNA, the CDR3 is TGCGCCAGCAGCTTGGCCGGACGTAGCCAAGAGACCCAGTACTTC. Protein product: CASSLAGRSQETQYF.

At least ten counts were recorded for this clonotype. The chain recombines TRBV4-1 with TRBJ2-5; 7 bases line up with TRBD2. Trimming at V came to 3 bases and at J to 3 bases, leaving 1 base not matched to a gene. Looked up from germline, CDR1 is MGHRA and CDR2 is YSYEKL. The CDR3 is made up of 13 amino acids. This CDR3 reads CASSQGGKETQYF. In DNA, the CDR3 is TGCGCCAGCAGCCAGGGGGGGAAAGAGACCCAGTACTTC.

This clonotype was counted at least ten times. The rearrangement links TRBV29-1 to TRBJ2-1; unclear D gene. The CDR3 runs to 11 residues. V was pared by 5 bases and J by 4 bases, with 6 bases between. From germline, CDR1 is SQVTM and CDR2 ANQGSEA. The CDR3 spells CSVSGYNEQFF. In DNA form, the CDR3 reads TGCAGCGTTTCCGGTTACAATGAGCAGTTCTTC.

A few counts support this clonotype. The chain couples TRBV5-1 to TRBJ2-5; D might be TRBD1 (5 bases). V was pared by 0 bases and J by 4 bases, with 10 bases between. The CDR3 spans 14 residues. Germline V lookup: CDR1 SGHRS, CDR2 YFSETQ. The CDR3, as DNA: TGCGCCAGCAGCTTGGCAGGGAAGGGAGAGACCCAGTACTTC. Its translation: CASSLAGKGETQYF.

This clonotype appeared many times. The chain is built from TRBV6-5 and TRBJ1-1; unclear D gene. The CDR3 covers 16 residues. V lost 1 base and J 4 bases, leaving 16 bases between the germline ends. Germline CDR1 reads MNHEY; CDR2 reads SVGAGI. The CDR3 DNA reads as TGTGCCAGCAGTTACTTTCGTGACCTTCCGGGCACTGAAGCTTTCTTT. Translated: CASSYFRDLPGTEAFF.

This clonotype was counted at least ten times. The chain links TRBV27 to TRBJ2-7, with 10 bases lining up with TRBD1. J was trimmed by 2 bases and V by 6 bases; bases with no gene match: 4. CDR3 length: 14 amino acids. Germline assignment: CDR1 MNHEY and CDR2 SMNVEV (reference sequence). Here the CDR3 reads CASSLGTGAYEQYF. The CDR3 DNA follows: TGTGCCAGCAGCTTAGGGACAGGGGCCTACGAGCAGTACTTC.

There are many counts of this clonotype. This sequence joins TRBV12-3 or TRBV12-4 and TRBJ2-3; 7 bases align to TRBD1. CDR3 length equals 14 residues. J gave up 4 bases and V 6 bases, and 7 bases lay outside the gene matches. This CDR3 reads CASSHWDSADTQYF. CDR3 sequence (DNA): TGTGCCAGCAGCCACTGGGACAGCGCAGATACGCAGTATTTT.

The V call is TRBV25-1, the J call TRBJ2-3, with D possibly being TRBD1 (7 bases). This CDR3 has 17 residues. V was trimmed by 5 bases and J by 4 bases, leaving 22 bases between them. The germline CDR1 and CDR2 sequences are MGHDK and SYGVNS. The CDR3 nucleotides read TGTGCCAGCAGTTGTATATTCGGCGGGACAGACCCAGATACGCAGTATTTT. Protein product: CASSCIFGGTDPDTQYF.

The V and J genes are TRBV28 and TRBJ2-5, with TRBD2 identical over 8 bases. The CDR3 spans 16 residues. Trimming took 3 bases from V and 1 from J; bases not matched to a gene: 7. Germline-derived CDR1 and CDR2 are MDHEN and SYDVKM. CDR3 amino acids: CASSFHRGGSQETQYF. The CDR3 DNA follows: TGTGCCAGCAGTTTTCACCGCGGGGGGTCCCAAGAGACCCAGTACTTC.

This clonotype was picked up a small number of times. V usage is TRBV7-8 and J usage is TRBJ1-2; D remains ambiguous. CDR1 is SGHVS, CDR2 FQNEAQ, per germline. This CDR3 is built from 14 residues. V lost 2 bases and J lost 7, with 14 bases in between. The DNA of the CDR3 is TGTGCCAGCAGCTTATTTGGCTACGTGGTTGGCTACACCTTC. This codes for CASSLFGYVVGYTF.

The J gene is TRBJ2-3, the V gene TRBV5-1, with a tentative D call TRBD1 (6 bases). The CDR3 has 13 residues. Germline CDR1 is SGHRS and CDR2 is YFSETQ. Trimming removed 2 bases at V and 7 bases at J, with 11 bases between. Here the CDR3 DNA reads TGCGCCAGCAGCTTTCCAGGGGTAAATACGCAGTATTTT. Translated: CASSFPGVNTQYF.